Here is one TCR beta chain with its context. What it binds is not known. Germline trimming cut 4 bases from V and 1 base from J; bases unmatched to any gene: 8. The CDR3 is made up of 15 amino acids. Germline CDR1 DFQATT, CDR2 SNEGSKA (reference sequence). The entry originates in a study of response to subunit inactivated influenza vaccine. Study-wide points: There was a suggestion from the authors that each seasonal influenza vaccination recruits few new T cells.

In TCRdb, the RT-PCR reads were re-called with MiXCR into one record per CDR3 protein. This table holds about half a million distinct CDR3 sequences, 11% found once. V and J are TRBV20-1 and TRBJ2-3, with 7 bases aligning to TRBD2. Sample: PBMCs from blood, taken roughly 48 days after vaccination. This TCR was recovered from a man over 45 who received an inactivated influenza vaccine. CDR3 protein: CSATGGTRGTDTQYF. For the CDR3, the DNA is TGCAGTGCTACCGGGGGGACCCGTGGCACAGATACGCAGTATTTT.